The present TCR beta chain was sequenced within a study of CD8 T cells in ankylosing spondylitis. Remarks on this clonotype: The target antigen is unknown.

V lost 3 bases and J 7 bases, leaving 16 bases between the germline ends. This CDR3 comprises 16 residues. The germline V gene encodes CDR1 MNHNS and CDR2 SASEGT. Overall study findings and caveats: Matched ankylosing spondylitis synovial fluid reportedly showed significant enrichment of disease-linked clones. Blood of patients with ankylosing spondylitis appeared to be characterized by a TCR beta motif of about eight highly homologous variants. CD8+ disease-linked clones were present at relatively low frequencies in blood.

A quantitative 5'-RACE method, one with molecular barcodes, was used to make TCR beta libraries. TCRdb re-called the 5' RACE reads with MiXCR, one entry per CDR3 protein. The sample holds 400,000 to 450,000 distinct CDR3 sequences, about a sixth seen once. The sequencing sample was made of blood, either unsorted or a sorted T cell fraction (not recorded which). The chain couples TRBV6-1 to TRBJ1-6, with no clear D. This clonotype was obtained from a male donor with ankylosing spondylitis. The CDR3 DNA is TGTGCCAGCAGTGATATTCGGGCCCGCTTAAATTCACCCCTCCACTTT. The encoded protein is CASSDIRARLNSPLHF.